This T cell receptor beta chain was profiled in a study of monozygotic twins with inflammatory bowel disease. Points from the study as a whole: Versus healthy twins, IBD patients showed fewer clonotypes shared with others, especially with disease activity. IBD patients displayed reduced TCRbeta diversity (inverse Simpson) when set against healthy co-twins.

Each donor gave 2.5 to 3 ml of peripheral blood. Making each TCR library took 3,000 to 4,500 ng of total RNA. TCRdb re-called the 5' RACE reads; one entry per CDR3 protein, DNA not given. This repertoire includes more than 300,000 distinct CDR3 sequences. CDR1 and CDR2 (germline): MRHNA, SNTAGT. This CDR3 is built from 14 residues. With respect to this clonotype: The antigen is undetermined.

This receptor was identified in a human donor with ulcerative colitis or Crohn's disease, or a healthy co-twin of an affected twin (not recorded which). The rearrangement links TRBV6-4 to TRBJ2-3. Sequences were obtained from blood. Here the CDR3 reads CASSDSTSTDTQYF.